The rows below give T cell receptor beta chains drawn from one sample of a study of blood T cell repertoires in COVID-19. Clones were read by immunoSEQ multiplex PCR, and TCRdb kept only the in-frame ones, dropping some. The repertoire holds over 45,000 clones, with roughly 90% as singletons. Sequencing input: peripheral blood. The receptors derive from a man in his 60s with active COVID-19. Each CDR3 is given with its conserved first and last residue. A D gene is named only where the DNA matches it firmly. Expanded clones are given a class, and other clones once, few, many or no size at all.

d_call | clone_size | j_call | v_call | cdr3_aa | cdr3_nt
TRBD1 | NA | TRBJ1-4 | TRBV9 | CASSVVRGLNEKLFF | TGTGCCAGCAGCGTAGTCAGGGGGCTCAATGAAAAACTGTTTTTT
TRBD2 | NA | TRBJ2-5 | TRBV4-1 | CASSQENGLAGPQETQYF | TGCGCCAGCAGCCAAGAAAATGGTCTAGCGGGCCCCCAAGAGACCCAGTACTTC
NA | NA | TRBJ2-3 | TRBV14 | CASSPRPGKRTDTQYF | TGTGCCAGCAGCCCCCGGCCAGGAAAACGCACAGATACGCAGTATTTT
NA | NA | TRBJ2-1 | TRBV11-2 | CASSLSGYNEQFF | TGTGCCAGCAGCTTATCAGGGTACAATGAGCAGTTCTTC
TRBD2 | NA | TRBJ2-7 | TRBV3-1/TRBV3-2 | CASSRGGTSGSEQYF | TGTGCCAGCAGCCGAGGAGGGACTAGCGGGAGCGAGCAGTACTTC
TRBD2 | NA | TRBJ2-5 | TRBV5-4 | CASSLGLAGEKTQYF | TGTGCCAGCAGCTTGGGGCTAGCGGGAGAAAAGACCCAGTACTTC
NA | NA | TRBJ2-1 | TRBV15 | CATSGGGSYNEQFF | TGTGCCACCAGTGGGGGCGGTTCCTACAATGAGCAGTTCTTC
NA | NA | TRBJ2-5 | TRBV19 | CASSNQQETQYF | TGTGCCAGTAGTAACCAGCAAGAGACCCAGTACTTC
NA | few | TRBJ1-1 | TRBV18 | CASSLGLQNTEAFF | TGTGCCAGCTCACTGGGACTGCAGAACACTGAAGCTTTCTTT
NA | NA | TRBJ2-1 | TRBV19 | CASSIRGHPHSYNEQFF | TGTGCCAGTAGTATAAGGGGTCACCCGCATTCCTACAATGAGCAGTTCTTC
NA | NA | TRBJ2-5 | TRBV6-6 | CASDDRLKTQYF | TGTGCCAGCGATGACAGGTTAAAGACCCAGTACTTC
NA | NA | TRBJ2-7 | TRBV2 | CASSEAPGYQYEQYF | TGTGCCAGCAGTGAAGCGCCAGGGTATCAATACGAGCAGTACTTC
NA | NA | TRBJ2-5 | TRBV5-1 | CASSFEGWETQYF | TGCGCCAGCAGCTTCGAGGGTTGGGAGACCCAGTACTTC
TRBD2 | NA | TRBJ2-7 | TRBV6-5 | CASSYSGSGRAGEQYF | TGTGCCAGCAGTTACTCGGGTAGCGGGAGGGCCGGGGAGCAGTACTTC
TRBD2 | once | TRBJ2-5 | TRBV3-1/TRBV3-2 | CASSQDPAGGRETQYF | TGTGCCAGCAGCCAAGACCCAGCGGGAGGTAGAGAGACCCAGTACTTC
NA | NA | TRBJ1-1 | TRBV5-1 | CASSRDSWTEAFF | TGCGCCAGCAGCAGGGACTCATGGACTGAAGCTTTCTTT
NA | NA | TRBJ1-2 | TRBV5-1 | CASSLRLNYGYTF | TGCGCCAGCAGCTTGAGACTTAACTATGGCTACACCTTC
TRBD2 | once | TRBJ2-1 | TRBV10-1 | CASSEYGTSGTYNEQFF | TGCGCCAGCAGTGAGTATGGGACTAGCGGGACCTACAATGAGCAGTTCTTC
TRBD2 | NA | TRBJ2-5 | TRBV5-6 | CASRTRPSGAQETQYF | TGTGCCAGCAGGACGCGGCCTAGCGGGGCTCAAGAGACCCAGTACTTC
TRBD2 | NA | TRBJ2-1 | TRBV24-1 | CATSDRASGTPSSYNEQFF | TGTGCCACCAGTGATCGGGCTAGCGGGACCCCAAGCTCCTACAATGAGCAGTTCTTC
TRBD2 | NA | TRBJ2-1 | TRBV5-1 | CASSLGPGAGGQIEQFF | TGCGCCAGCAGCTTGGGCCCGGGGGCGGGAGGGCAGATTGAGCAGTTCTTC
NA | once | TRBJ2-3 | TRBV2 | CASSQYWLDTQYF | TGTGCCAGCAGTCAGTATTGGTTGGATACGCAGTATTTT
NA | NA | TRBJ2-2 | TRBV5-6 | CASSSPLGELFF | TGTGCCAGCAGCTCCCCCCTCGGGGAGCTGTTTTTT
NA | NA | TRBJ2-6 | TRBV2 | CATLGVPQGFSGANVLTF | TGTGCCACCCTAGGTGTCCCTCAGGGTTTCTCTGGGGCCAACGTCCTGACTTTC
TRBD2 | NA | TRBJ2-5 | TRBV7-6 | CASSPIEGLVRTQYF | TGTGCCAGCAGTCCAATAGAGGGACTAGTCAGGACCCAGTACTTC
NA | NA | TRBJ2-1 | TRBV25-1 | CASNAAGGRYNEQFF | TGTGCCAGCAATGCGGCGGGTGGGCGATACAATGAGCAGTTCTTC
TRBD2 | NA | TRBJ2-1 | TRBV13 | CASSPPLAGEPFDEQFF | TGTGCCAGCAGCCCACCACTAGCGGGAGAGCCGTTCGATGAGCAGTTCTTC
TRBD2 | NA | TRBJ2-7 | TRBV9 | CASSLAGDEQYF | TGTGCCAGCAGCCTAGCGGGGGACGAGCAGTACTTC
NA | NA | TRBJ2-6 | TRBV7-8 | CASSLSEKRANVLTF | TGTGCCAGCAGCTTGAGCGAGAAAAGGGCCAACGTCCTGACTTTC
NA | NA | TRBJ1-3 | TRBV6-5 | CASSSAGLARGNTIYF | TGTGCCAGCAGTTCCGCAGGACTTGCGCGCGGAAACACCATATATTTT
NA | NA | TRBJ1-1 | TRBV5-1 | CASSLVSGIGFMNTEAFF | TGCGCCAGCAGCTTGGTCTCGGGAATCGGGTTTATGAACACTGAAGCTTTCTTT
NA | NA | TRBJ2-3 | TRBV27 | CASSPEGARADTQYF | TGTGCCAGCAGCCCAGAGGGAGCCAGAGCCGATACGCAGTATTTT
NA | NA | TRBJ2-3 | TRBV27 | CASSWDTAGTDTQYF | TGTGCCAGCAGTTGGGACACGGCAGGCACAGATACGCAGTATTTT
NA | NA | TRBJ1-1 | TRBV6-6 | CASGRGGGNTEAFF | TGTGCCAGCGGGAGGGGAGGTGGAAACACTGAAGCTTTCTTT
TRBD1 | NA | TRBJ1-2 | TRBV28 | CASSISGGDAGYTF | TGTGCCAGCAGTATATCAGGGGGCGATGCTGGCTACACCTTC
TRBD1 | NA | TRBJ1-2 | TRBV6-6 | CASNAPGTGIRYTF | TGTGCCAGCAACGCTCCCGGGACAGGGATCCGCTACACCTTC
NA | NA | TRBJ1-2 | TRBV5-6 | CASSLDNRPYYGYTF | TGTGCCAGCAGCTTGGATAACAGACCTTACTATGGCTACACCTTC
NA | NA | TRBJ2-1 | TRBV27 | CASSLSRSGAQFF | TGTGCCAGCAGTTTAAGCCGGTCAGGGGCCCAGTTCTTC
TRBD1 | once | TRBJ2-6 | TRBV5-6 | CASSWGQASSGANVLTF | TGTGCCAGCAGCTGGGGACAGGCGAGCTCTGGGGCCAACGTCCTGACTTTC
TRBD1 | NA | TRBJ2-2 | TRBV27 | CASSSTDRDGLGGELFF | TGTGCCAGCAGTTCCACGGACAGGGATGGGTTGGGCGGGGAGCTGTTTTTT
NA | NA | TRBJ2-1 | TRBV6-6 | CASSTGSSYNEQFF | TGTGCCAGCAGCACCGGGAGCTCCTACAATGAGCAGTTCTTC
NA | NA | TRBJ2-7 | TRBV19 | CASRRAGSSYEQYF | TGTGCCAGTAGAAGGGCGGGAAGCTCCTACGAGCAGTACTTC
NA | NA | TRBJ2-7 | TRBV27 | CASSLYDPRAGHEQYF | TGTGCCAGCAGTTTATACGACCCCCGCGCGGGGCACGAGCAGTACTTC
TRBD2 | NA | TRBJ2-7 | TRBV6-5 | CASSPGLTPSYEQYF | TGTGCCAGCAGCCCGGGACTAACCCCTTCCTACGAGCAGTACTTC
NA | NA | TRBJ2-1 | TRBV2 | CAIRLEYNEQFF | TGTGCCATCCGACTCGAATACAATGAGCAGTTCTTC
NA | NA | TRBJ1-4 | TRBV30 | CAWSVPGRAGEKLFF | TGTGCCTGGAGTGTACCGGGCAGGGCGGGGGAAAAACTGTTTTTT
NA | NA | TRBJ1-5 | TRBV18 | CASSPGTSHQPQHF | TGTGCCAGCTCCCCAGGGACAAGTCATCAGCCCCAGCATTTT
NA | NA | TRBJ1-1 | TRBV18 | CASSFDTLNTEAFF | TGTGCCAGCTCGTTTGACACACTGAACACTGAAGCTTTCTTT
TRBD1 | NA | TRBJ2-2 | TRBV11-3 | CASSPGQGGTGELFF | TGTGCCAGCAGCCCGGGACAGGGAGGCACCGGGGAGCTGTTTTTT
TRBD2 | NA | TRBJ2-5 | TRBV3-1/TRBV3-2 | CASRPRTSTEETQYF | TGTGCCAGCAGACCCCGGACTAGCACCGAAGAGACCCAGTACTTC
NA | NA | TRBJ2-5 | TRBV19 | CASKNRHETQYF | TGTGCCAGTAAGAACAGGCATGAGACCCAGTACTTC
TRBD2 | once | TRBJ2-4 | TRBV4-1 | CASSQDLLRRGSEVKNIQYF | TGCGCCAGCAGCCAAGATTTACTTAGGCGGGGGAGTGAGGTCAAAAACATTCAGTACTTC
TRBD2 | NA | TRBJ2-2 | TRBV6-5 | CASSSGSLGTGELFF | TGTGCCAGCAGTAGCGGGAGTCTGGGCACCGGGGAGCTGTTTTTT
TRBD1 | NA | TRBJ2-3 | TRBV4-2 | CASSQPRMGTAGDTQYF | TGTGCCAGCAGCCAACCTCGCATGGGGACAGCAGGAGATACGCAGTATTTT